This TCR beta chain was sequenced for a study of T-cell reconstitution after alpha-beta-depleted transplantation in children. Points from the study as a whole: A year had passed since transplant, and T-cell counts and diversity by then came mostly from newly produced T cells.

With regard to this clonotype: The target antigen is unknown.

The library targeted TCRbeta and was prepared with unique molecular identifiers. TCRdb fed the PCR reads into MiXCR, producing one record per CDR3 protein. The repertoire consists of about 830,000 distinct CDR3 sequences, with roughly 16% occurring once and the leading ten covering under 6%. Trimming pared 5 bases from V and 6 bases from J, leaving 14 bases between. The length of the CDR3 is 14 residues. The chain is built from TRBV12-3 or TRBV12-4 and TRBJ2-1; no clear D. The starting material was PBMCs, mostly from graft donor cells, obtained 360 days after TCRalphabeta/CD19-depleted stem cell transplant. The sequence came from a male patient younger than 18 who had a stem cell transplant for acute lymphoblastic leukemia, so the T cells may come from the graft donor. CDR3 amino acids: CASSPIRRINEQFF. The DNA of the CDR3 is TGTGCCAGCAGTCCCATCCGCAGGATCAATGAGCAGTTCTTC.